The text below deals with one T cell receptor beta chain. These data come from a study of PD-L1 blockade in urothelial cancer. CDR3 length: 16 residues. Trimming took 2 bases from V and 0 from J; bases not matched to a gene: 7. Germline CDR1 is SGHTA and CDR2 is FQGNSA. Clones were read by immunoSEQ multiplex PCR, and TCRdb kept only the in-frame ones, dropping some. The table has under 100,000 clones, about 80% seen once. The chain employs TRBV7-2 and TRBJ2-7, with 7 bases fitting TRBD2. This clonotype originated in a man between 65 and 80 years old with urothelial cancer. Sample: PBMCs, taken around atezolizumab (anti-PD-L1) treatment. CDR3 sequence (DNA): TGTGCCAGCAGCTTAACCAGCGGGGCATCCTCCTACGAGCAGTACTTC. This sequence encodes CASSLTSGASSYEQYF.